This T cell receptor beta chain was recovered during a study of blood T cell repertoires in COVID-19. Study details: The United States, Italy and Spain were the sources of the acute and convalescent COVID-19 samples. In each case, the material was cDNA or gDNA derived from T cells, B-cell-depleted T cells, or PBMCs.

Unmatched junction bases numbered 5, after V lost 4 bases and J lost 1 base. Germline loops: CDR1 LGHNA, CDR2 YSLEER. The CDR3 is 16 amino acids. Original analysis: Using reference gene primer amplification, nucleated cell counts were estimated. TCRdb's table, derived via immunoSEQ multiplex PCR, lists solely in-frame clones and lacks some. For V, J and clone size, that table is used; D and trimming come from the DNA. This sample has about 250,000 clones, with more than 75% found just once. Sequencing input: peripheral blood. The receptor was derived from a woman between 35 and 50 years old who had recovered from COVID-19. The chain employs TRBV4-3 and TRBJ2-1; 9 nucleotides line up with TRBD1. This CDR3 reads CASSPWGTGSYNEQFF. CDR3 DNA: TGCGCCAGCAGCCCCTGGGGGACAGGGTCCTACAATGAGCAGTTCTTC.